The 26 T cell receptor beta chains listed next were all sequenced from one sample in a study of control samples from healthy donors and cancer patients. This table comes from immunoSEQ multiplex PCR, and its TCRdb copy is limited to in-frame clones, with some not included. The sample lists some 120,000 clones, more than 75% occurring once. The sample was blood. The receptors stem from a woman in her seventies in good health.

The V and J genes are TRBV25-1 and TRBJ2-2, with TRBD2 identical over 10 bases. The CDR3 extends over 16 amino acids. Per the germline V gene, CDR1 is MGHDK and CDR2 is SYGVNS. The trim removed 6 bases at V and 3 bases at J, leaving 7 bases unmatched. CDR3 residues: CASSLSSGGDTGELFF. CDR3 DNA: TGTGCCAGCAGCCTCTCTAGCGGGGGCGACACCGGGGAGCTGTTTTTT.

The chain is built from TRBV7-3 and TRBJ2-3; D possibly matches TRBD1 or TRBD2 (5 bases each). Germline V lookup: CDR1 SGHTA, CDR2 FQGTGA. This CDR3 is 14 amino acids long. The germline V and J ends were trimmed by 4 bases and 2 bases, with 10 bases remaining between them. This CDR3 is CASSYRDHTDTQYF. The CDR3, as DNA: TGTGCCAGCAGCTACCGGGACCACACAGATACGCAGTATTTT.

This chain joins TRBV18 and TRBJ1-1; D is perhaps TRBD1 (5 bases). Germline lookup yields CDR1 KGHSH and CDR2 LQKENI. The CDR3 covers 14 residues. V was cut by 1 base and J by 5 bases, with 11 bases left in between. CDR3 protein: CASSPLEAGTEAFF. The CDR3 DNA sequence: TGTGCCAGCTCACCACTGGAAGCAGGGACTGAAGCTTTCTTT.

The chain couples TRBV2 to TRBJ1-2; weak D call: TRBD1 (5 bases). The V end was cut by 3 bases, the J end by 3 bases, with 11 bases between. From germline, CDR1 is SNHLY and CDR2 FYNNEI. The CDR3 covers 14 residues. The CDR3 region has the DNA TGTGCCAGCAGTGACGGGGGAGGCGACTATGGCTACACCTTC. Protein sequence: CASSDGGGDYGYTF.

The chain recombines TRBV6-5 with TRBJ1-4; D is uncertain. The CDR3 length is 12 residues. V lost 6 bases, J lost 7 bases, and 9 bases lay in between. CDR1 is MNHEY, CDR2 SVGAGI, per germline. CDR3 nucleotide sequence: TGTGCCAGCAGCCACCCCAGTGAAAAACTGTTTTTT. Translation: CASSHPSEKLFF.

Details on this clone: At one end, the junction sequence differs from germline, possibly due to a read error. The rearrangement joins TRBV6-6 to TRBJ2-3, with 8 bases matching TRBD2. The CDR3 length is 8 residues. Germline V gene data show CDR1 as MNHNY and CDR2 as SVGAGI (reference sequence). CDR3 protein: CASGGEVF. As DNA, the CDR3 is TGTGCCTCCGGGGGGGAAGTTTTT.

The CDR3: CASGSGGNHEQFF. The CDR3 DNA is TGCGCCAGCGGTTCAGGGGGTAATCATGAGCAGTTCTTC. V usage is TRBV5-1 and J usage is TRBJ2-1; 7 bases line up with TRBD1. Germline CDR1 SGHRS, CDR2 YFSETQ. After removal of 7 bases from V and 8 bases from J, the junction contained 9 bases not matched to a gene. The CDR3 contains 13 residues.

V and J are TRBV4-2 and TRBJ1-3; D gene ambiguous. The V end was cut by 0 bases, the J end by 4 bases, with 16 bases between. Germline CDR1 LGHNA, CDR2 YNFKEQ. This CDR3 is 17 amino acids long. In nucleotides, the CDR3 is TGTGCCAGCAGCCAAGATCAACGGGCAGCGTCCGGAAACACCATATATTTT. This gives the protein CASSQDQRAASGNTIYF.

This clone came up once. The chain links TRBV7-2 to TRBJ2-2; possibly TRBD1 for D (5 bases). V lost 5 bases to trimming and J lost 1 base, with 17 bases between them. Germline CDR1 is SGHTA and CDR2 is FQGNSA. This CDR3 has 17 amino acids. CDR3 nucleotide sequence: TGTGCCAGCAGCCTAACGCCCCAGGGTGTGAACACCGGGGAGCTGTTTTTT. This gives the protein CASSLTPQGVNTGELFF.

The CDR3 protein is CASSLFTGGSEQYF. DNA of the CDR3: TGTGCCAGCAGCCTCTTTACTGGGGGTAGCGAGCAGTACTTC. The rearrangement links TRBV7-6 to TRBJ2-7; D is possibly TRBD1 or TRBD2 (5 bases each). The V end was cut by 5 bases, the J end by 6 bases, with 17 bases between. The germline V gene encodes CDR1 SGHVS and CDR2 FNYEAQ. CDR3 size: 14 residues.

CDR3 DNA: TGCGCCAGCAGAGGGACCAACACCGGGGAGCTGTTTTTT. Protein product: CASRGTNTGELFF. The chain combines TRBV5-1 with TRBJ2-2; D may match TRBD1 or TRBD2 (5 bases each). The CDR3 runs 13 residues. Germline V gene sequence: CDR1 SGHRS, CDR2 YFSETQ. Trimming removed 5 bases at V and 2 bases at J, with 7 bases between.

The genes are TRBV5-1 and TRBJ1-2; 7 bases are shared with TRBD1. The length of the CDR3 is 14 residues. J gave up 4 bases and V 4 bases, and 7 bases lay outside the gene matches. Germline V gives CDR1 SGHRS, CDR2 YFSETQ. The CDR3 loop reads CASSAEGGGYGYTF. For the CDR3, the DNA is TGCGCCAGCAGCGCAGAAGGGGGCGGCTATGGCTACACCTTC.

The chain combines TRBV5-1 with TRBJ1-5; D may be TRBD1 (5 bases). Trimming shortened V by 3 bases and J by 5 bases, and 21 bases separated the two germline ends. The CDR3 totals 17 residues. Germline lookup yields CDR1 SGHRS and CDR2 YFSETQ. The DNA for the CDR3 is TGCGCCAGCAGCTGGGGCACCGGGACTCCGAACGATCAGCCCCAGCATTTT. The encoded protein is CASSWGTGTPNDQPQHF.

The chain links TRBV12-2 to TRBJ2-2. TRBV12-2 is a pseudogene. CDR3 length: 15 amino acids. CDR3 sequence reads: CASRSGAGRAGELFF. The CDR3 DNA reads as TGTGCAAGTCGCTCGGGGGCGGGGCGAGCCGGGGAGCTGTTTTTT.

The genes are TRBV12-3 or TRBV12-4 and TRBJ1-2; TRBD1 might be the D (5 bases). The CDR3 runs to 13 residues. V lost 3 bases and J 4 bases, leaving 9 bases between the germline ends. The CDR3 here is CASSFRVSYGYTF. For the CDR3, the DNA is TGTGCCAGCAGTTTCAGGGTTTCCTATGGCTACACCTTC.

The CDR3: CASSPPDRGETQYF. The DNA for the CDR3 is TGCGCCAGCAGCCCTCCGGACAGGGGAGAGACCCAGTACTTC. The chain links TRBV5-1 to TRBJ2-5; 9 positions agree with TRBD1. The CDR3 sequence is 14 residues long. Germline CDR1 reads SGHRS; CDR2 reads YFSETQ. J lost 4 bases, V lost 4 bases, and 5 bases had no gene match.

V and J are TRBV29-1 and TRBJ1-2; D ambiguous. From germline, CDR1 is SQVTM and CDR2 ANQGSEA. Trimming removed 7 bases from V and 0 bases from J, with 18 bases in between. This CDR3 has 15 residues. The CDR3 sequence: CSGMLQYQANYGYTF. DNA for the CDR3: TGCAGCGGAATGCTCCAGTACCAAGCTAACTATGGCTACACCTTC.

The CDR3 bases are TGTGCCAGCAGCTGGGGAGGTAGCGGAAGCTCCTACGAGCAGTACTTC. It is translated as CASSWGGSGSSYEQYF. V usage is TRBV5-5 and J usage is TRBJ2-7; maybe TRBD2 (6 bases). The V gene lost 3 bases and the J gene lost 0 bases, with 16 bases spanning the gap. Germline V gene lookup returns CDR1 SGHKS and CDR2 YYEKEE (reference sequence). The CDR3 length is 16 residues.

V is TRBV27 and J is TRBJ1-6; 9 nucleotides line up with TRBD1. After removal of 6 bases from V and 10 bases from J, the junction contained 7 bases not matched to a gene. The CDR3 loop spans 14 amino acids. The germline CDR1 and CDR2 sequences are MNHEY and SMNVEV (reference sequence). The CDR3 nucleotides read TGTGCCAGCAGGACGACAGGGGGGCAATCACCCCTCCACTTT. Its translation: CASRTTGGQSPLHF.

Details on this clone: Germline is not matched at one junction end, which may reflect a read error. V is TRBV29-1 and J is TRBJ2-3; D unclear. The CDR3 extends over 10 amino acids. The germline V gene has CDR1 SQVTM and CDR2 ANQGSEA. The CDR3 DNA reads as TGCAGCCCTCCCCCTAGATACGCAGTATTT. Protein sequence: CSPPPRYAVF.

The rearrangement links TRBV10-3 to TRBJ2-7; D is perhaps TRBD1 or TRBD2 (5 bases each). This CDR3 contains 13 residues. V shed 0 bases and J shed 11 bases, with 14 bases lying between them. In germline, CDR1 is ENHRY, CDR2 SYGVKD. The DNA for the CDR3 is TGTGCCATCAGTGAGTCGGGGGAGAGCCGGGAGTACTTC. Amino acid sequence: CAISESGESREYF.

In DNA form, the CDR3 reads TGTGCCAGTACCCGGGGCGGCGGGGGGGCTGCAGATACGCAGTATTTT. Amino acid sequence: CASTRGGGGAADTQYF. The chain employs TRBV19 and TRBJ2-3, with 9 bases identical to TRBD2. With 7 bases clipped from V and 4 bases from J, the junction kept 12 bases outside the gene matches. CDR3 length equals 16 residues. Germline V gene data show CDR1 as LNHDA and CDR2 as SQIVND (reference sequence). Combining the CDR3 with reference TRBV19 and TRBJ2-3 gives the whole variable domain DGGITQSPKYLFRKEGQNVTLSCEQNLNHDAMYWYRQDPGQGLRLIYYSQIVNDFQKGDIAEGYSVSREKKESFPLTVTSAQKNPTAFYLCASTRGGGGAADTQYFGPGTRLTVL.

This clone occurred once. The V gene is TRBV19, the J gene TRBJ1-1; 7 nucleotides agree with TRBD1. Germline trimming cut 7 bases from V and 3 bases from J; bases unmatched to any gene: 11. Germline V gene lookup returns CDR1 LNHDA and CDR2 SQIVND (reference sequence). CDR3 length: 15 amino acids. CDR3 region: CASTMGPGGHTEAFF. The CDR3 DNA reads TGTGCCAGTACCATGGGGCCAGGGGGGCACACTGAAGCTTTCTTT.

V usage is TRBV4-1 and J usage is TRBJ1-5, with D possibly being TRBD1 (5 bases). Trimming cost V 0 bases and J 1 base, with 13 bases left between them. Germline V CDR1 and CDR2: MGHRA, YSYEKL. The CDR3 runs to 17 residues. This chain's CDR3 is CASSQDSTGRSNQPQHF. The CDR3 coding sequence is TGCGCCAGCAGCCAAGATTCAACAGGTAGAAGCAATCAGCCCCAGCATTTT.

V and J are TRBV5-8 and TRBJ1-5; TRBD1 aligns across 7 bases. Trimming removed 4 bases from V and 5 bases from J; junction bases left unmatched: 3. Germline values: CDR1 SGHTS, CDR2 YDEGEE. CDR3 length: 13 residues. The DNA of the CDR3 is TGTGCCAGCAGCCGACAGGGTTATCAGCCCCAGCATTTT. Translating it yields CASSRQGYQPQHF. Full variable domain (missing parts from reference TRBV5-8 and TRBJ1-5): EAGVTQSPTHLIKTRGQQATLRCSPISGHTSVYWYQQALGLGLQFLLWYDEGEERNRGNFPPRFSGRQFPNYSSELNVNALELEDSALYLCASSRQGYQPQHFGDGTRLSIL.

CDR3 sequence reads: CASGFGGPVTDTQYF. The CDR3 bases are TGTGCTAGTGGTTTCGGGGGCCCGGTCACAGATACGCAGTATTTT. The chain employs TRBV12-5 and TRBJ2-3; D tentatively reads TRBD1 or TRBD2 (6 bases each). Between the trimmed V and J ends, which lost 3 bases and 2 bases, there was a span of 12 bases. Germline assignment: CDR1 LGHNT and CDR2 FRNRAP. The CDR3 is made up of 15 amino acids.